The clone carrying this TCR beta chain was counted only a few times. The target antigen is unknown. TCRdb called the reads again in MiXCR, with one record for every CDR3 protein. The sample has roughly 730,000 distinct CDR3 sequences, around 30% seen once. CDR3 length: 16 residues. Deletions cut 0 bases from V and 2 bases from J, with 12 bases between. CDR1 is MNHEY and CDR2 is SMNVEV in the germline V gene (reference sequence). These data originate in a study of T cell repertoires in cytomegalovirus infection. In the study overall: HLA-B-restricted CMV epitopes that are well studied were used alongside recently identified HLA-C-restricted ones.

The specimen was cultured PBMCs, collected from culture after CMV antigen stimulation. This clonotype was sampled from a human donor in good health (CMV status not recorded). Some clones in this sample may be carry-over from other donors' samples. V usage is TRBV27 and J usage is TRBJ2-3; tentative D call: TRBD2 (6 bases). This CDR3 reads CASSLSGGAPTDTQYF. DNA of the CDR3: TGTGCCAGCAGTTTATCTGGCGGGGCCCCCACAGATACGCAGTATTTT.